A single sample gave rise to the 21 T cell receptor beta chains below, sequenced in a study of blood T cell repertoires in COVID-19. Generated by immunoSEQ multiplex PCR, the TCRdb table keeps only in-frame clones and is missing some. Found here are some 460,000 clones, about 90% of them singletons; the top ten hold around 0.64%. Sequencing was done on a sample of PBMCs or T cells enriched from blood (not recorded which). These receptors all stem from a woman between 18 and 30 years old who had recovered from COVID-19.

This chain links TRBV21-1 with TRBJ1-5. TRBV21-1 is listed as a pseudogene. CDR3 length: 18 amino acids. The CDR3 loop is CASSPKLARHGSNQPQHF. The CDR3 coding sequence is TGTGCCAGCAGCCCAAAGTTGGCCCGCCACGGGAGCAATCAGCCCCAGCATTTT.

CDR3 in amino acids: CASSIPSDSNYGYTF. The CDR3 coding sequence is TGTGCCAGTAGTATCCCCTCCGACAGTAACTATGGCTACACCTTC. The V and J genes are TRBV19 and TRBJ1-2, with D possibly being TRBD1 (5 bases). V was clipped by 3 bases and J by 1 base, with 12 bases between them. Germline V gene data show CDR1 as LNHDA and CDR2 as SQIVND (reference sequence). The CDR3 covers 15 residues.

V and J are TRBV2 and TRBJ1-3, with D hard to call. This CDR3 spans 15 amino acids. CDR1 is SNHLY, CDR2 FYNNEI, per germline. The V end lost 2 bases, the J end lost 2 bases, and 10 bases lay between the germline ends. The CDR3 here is CASSELRGTGNTIYF. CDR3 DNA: TGTGCCAGCAGTGAACTTCGAGGGACTGGAAACACCATATATTTT.

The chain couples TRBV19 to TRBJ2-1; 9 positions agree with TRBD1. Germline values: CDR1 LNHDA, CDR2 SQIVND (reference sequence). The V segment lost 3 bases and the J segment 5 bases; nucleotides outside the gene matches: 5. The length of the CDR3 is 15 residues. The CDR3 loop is CASSIGDRAHNEQFF. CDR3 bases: TGTGCCAGTAGTATCGGGGACAGGGCCCACAATGAGCAGTTCTTC. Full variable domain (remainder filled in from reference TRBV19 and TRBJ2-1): DGGITQSPKYLFRKEGQNVTLSCEQNLNHDAMYWYRQDPGQGLRLIYYSQIVNDFQKGDIAEGYSVSREKKESFPLTVTSAQKNPTAFYLCASSIGDRAHNEQFFGPGTRLTVL.

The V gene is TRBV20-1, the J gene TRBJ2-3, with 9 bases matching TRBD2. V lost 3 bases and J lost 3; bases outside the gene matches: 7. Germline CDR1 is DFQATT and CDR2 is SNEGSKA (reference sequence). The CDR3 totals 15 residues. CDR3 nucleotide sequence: TGCAGTGCTAGTGACGCGGGGGGGCCGACAGATACGCAGTATTTT. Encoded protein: CSASDAGGPTDTQYF.

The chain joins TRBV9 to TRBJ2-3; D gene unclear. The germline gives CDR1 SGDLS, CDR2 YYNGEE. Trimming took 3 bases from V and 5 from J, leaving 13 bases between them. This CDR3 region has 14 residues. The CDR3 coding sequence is TGTGCCAGCAGCGCATCCGACATGGGAGATACGCAGTATTTT. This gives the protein CASSASDMGDTQYF.

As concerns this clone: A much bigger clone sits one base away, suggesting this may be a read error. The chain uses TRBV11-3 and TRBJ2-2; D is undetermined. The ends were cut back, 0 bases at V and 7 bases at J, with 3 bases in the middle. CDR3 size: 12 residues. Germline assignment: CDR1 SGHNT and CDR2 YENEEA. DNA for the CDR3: TGTGCCAGCAGCTTAGATCGCGGGGAGCTGTTTTTT. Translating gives CASSLDRGELFF.

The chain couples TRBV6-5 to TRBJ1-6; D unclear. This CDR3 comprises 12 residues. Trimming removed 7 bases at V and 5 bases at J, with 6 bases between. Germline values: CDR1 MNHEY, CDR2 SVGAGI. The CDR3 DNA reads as TGTGCCAGCACCGGGAATAATTCACCCCTCCACTTT. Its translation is CASTGNNSPLHF.

The CDR3 nucleotides are TGTGCCAGCAGCTTGTCCCGCTACTACGAGCAGTACTTC. Translated, it gives CASSLSRYYEQYF. The rearrangement links TRBV5-6 to TRBJ2-7; D is unresolved. The CDR3 is made up of 13 amino acids. From germline, CDR1 is SGHDT and CDR2 YYEEEE. With 1 base removed from V and 3 bases from J, the gap between germline ends came to 8 bases.

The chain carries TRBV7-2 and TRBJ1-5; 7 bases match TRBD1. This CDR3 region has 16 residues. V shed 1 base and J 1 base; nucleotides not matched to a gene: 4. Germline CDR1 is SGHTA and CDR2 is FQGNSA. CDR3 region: CASSLESRGSNQPQHF. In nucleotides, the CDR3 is TGTGCCAGCAGCTTAGAGTCCAGGGGGAGCAATCAGCCCCAGCATTTT.

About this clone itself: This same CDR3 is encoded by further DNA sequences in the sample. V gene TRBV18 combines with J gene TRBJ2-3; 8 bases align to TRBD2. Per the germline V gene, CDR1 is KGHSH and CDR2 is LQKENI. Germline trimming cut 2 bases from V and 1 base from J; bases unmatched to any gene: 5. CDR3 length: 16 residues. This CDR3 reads CASSPSRAGGTDTQYF. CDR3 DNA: TGTGCCAGCTCACCAAGTAGAGCGGGAGGCACAGATACGCAGTATTTT.

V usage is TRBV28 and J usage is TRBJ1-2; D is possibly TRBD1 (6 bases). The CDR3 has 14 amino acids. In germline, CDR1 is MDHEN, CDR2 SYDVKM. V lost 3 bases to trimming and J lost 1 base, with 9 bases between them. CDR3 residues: CASSLGAINYGYTF. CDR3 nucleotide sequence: TGTGCCAGCAGTTTGGGGGCTATTAACTATGGCTACACCTTC.

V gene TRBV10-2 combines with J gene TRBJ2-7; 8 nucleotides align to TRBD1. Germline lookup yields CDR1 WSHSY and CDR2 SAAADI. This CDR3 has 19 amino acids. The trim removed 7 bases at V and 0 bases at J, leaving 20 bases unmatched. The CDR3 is CASIPFEQGARVRSYEQYF. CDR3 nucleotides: TGCGCCAGCATCCCCTTCGAGCAGGGGGCGCGAGTCCGCTCCTACGAGCAGTACTTC.

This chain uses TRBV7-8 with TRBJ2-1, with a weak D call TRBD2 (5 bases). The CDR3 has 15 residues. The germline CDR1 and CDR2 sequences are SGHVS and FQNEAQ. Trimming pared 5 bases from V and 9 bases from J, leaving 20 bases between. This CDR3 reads CASSRRELTWGEQFF. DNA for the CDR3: TGTGCCAGCAGCCGCCGGGAATTAACTTGGGGTGAGCAGTTCTTC. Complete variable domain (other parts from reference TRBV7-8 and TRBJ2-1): GAGVSQSPRYKVAKRGQDVALRCDPISGHVSLFWYQQALGQGPEFLTYFQNEAQLDKSGLPSDRFFAERPEGSVSTLKIQRTQQEDSAVYLCASSRRELTWGEQFFGPGTRLTVL.

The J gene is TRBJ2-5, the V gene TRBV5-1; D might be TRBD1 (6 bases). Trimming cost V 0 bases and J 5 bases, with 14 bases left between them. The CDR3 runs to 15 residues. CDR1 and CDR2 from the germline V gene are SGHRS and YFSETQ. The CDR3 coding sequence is TGCGCCAGCAGCTTGGCCCCACAGGGTATGGAGACCCAGTACTTC. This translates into CASSLAPQGMETQYF. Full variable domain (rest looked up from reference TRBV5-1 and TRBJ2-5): KAGVTQTPRYLIKTRGQQVTLSCSPISGHRSVSWYQQTPGQGLQFLFEYFSETQRNKGNFPGRFSGRQFSNSRSEMNVSTLELGDSALYLCASSLAPQGMETQYFGPGTRLLVL.

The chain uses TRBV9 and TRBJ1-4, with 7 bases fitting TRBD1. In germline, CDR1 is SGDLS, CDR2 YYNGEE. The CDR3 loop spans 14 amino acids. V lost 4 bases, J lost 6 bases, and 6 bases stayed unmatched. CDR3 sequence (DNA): TGTGCCAGCAGCCTCGGAACAGGGGATGAAAAACTGTTTTTT. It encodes CASSLGTGDEKLFF.

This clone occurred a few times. CDR3 amino acids: CASSQETADQPQHF. The CDR3, as DNA: TGTGCCAGCAGCCAAGAAACTGCTGATCAGCCCCAGCATTTT. J is TRBJ1-5 and V is TRBV4-2; D is ambiguous. From germline, CDR1 is LGHNA and CDR2 YNFKEQ. The CDR3 is made up of 14 amino acids. V was shortened by 0 bases and J by 5 bases, with 8 bases between the two germline ends.

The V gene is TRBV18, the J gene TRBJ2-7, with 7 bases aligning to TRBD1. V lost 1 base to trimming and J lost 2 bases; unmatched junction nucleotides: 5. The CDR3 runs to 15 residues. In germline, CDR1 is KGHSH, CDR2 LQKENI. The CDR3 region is CASSPRTGETYEQYF. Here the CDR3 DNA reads TGTGCCAGCTCACCACGGACAGGAGAGACCTACGAGCAGTACTTC.

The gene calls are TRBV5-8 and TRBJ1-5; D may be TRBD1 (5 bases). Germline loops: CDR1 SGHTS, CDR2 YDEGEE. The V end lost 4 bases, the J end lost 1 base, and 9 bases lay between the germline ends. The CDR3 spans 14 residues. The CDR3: CASSPRGSNQPQHF. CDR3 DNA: TGTGCCAGCAGCCCAAGGGGCAGCAATCAGCCCCAGCATTTT.

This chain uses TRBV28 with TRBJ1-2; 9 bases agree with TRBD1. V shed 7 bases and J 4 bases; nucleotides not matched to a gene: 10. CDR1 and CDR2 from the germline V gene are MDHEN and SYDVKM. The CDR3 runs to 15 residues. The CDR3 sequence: CASTANRQGGYGYTF. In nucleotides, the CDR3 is TGTGCCAGCACCGCAAACCGACAGGGGGGCTATGGCTACACCTTC.

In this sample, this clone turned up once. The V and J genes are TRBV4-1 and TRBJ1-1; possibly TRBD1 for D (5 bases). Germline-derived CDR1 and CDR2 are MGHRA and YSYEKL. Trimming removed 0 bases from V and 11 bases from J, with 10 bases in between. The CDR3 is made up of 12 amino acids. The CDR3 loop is CASSQEGLVAFF. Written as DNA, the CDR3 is TGCGCCAGCAGCCAAGAGGGGCTAGTGGCTTTCTTT.